Shown below are 23 T cell receptor delta chains from a single sample sequenced in a study of γδ T cells in repeated Plasmodium falciparum infection. TCRdb reran clone calling via CATT on the multiplex PCR reads. Counted here are 55,000 to 70,000 delta-chain clones, 1.7% occurring once; the ten biggest clones make up 14% to 15%. Vgamma9/Vdelta2+ and Vdelta2-negative gammadelta T cells were flow-sorted from PBMC for bulk sequencing. Specimen: gamma-delta T cells from blood. These receptor sequences come from a pool of human donors (malaria-infected and uninfected, not separated).

For this clone: With only one base between it and a far larger clone, this is likely a read error. This sample includes further DNA sequences coding for the same CDR3. The J gene is TRDJ1, the V gene TRDV1; possible D gene TRDD3, 7 bases. The J gene, not given by TCRdb, was assigned here from a germline match of the nucleotide sequence. Germline V lookup: CDR1 TSWWSYY, CDR2 QGS. CDR3 size: 28 residues. Trimming stripped 1 base from V and 4 bases from J, with 52 bases between. CDR3 region: CALGERKDERGKSLRIPRGGWSVDKLIF. CDR3 sequence (DNA): TGTGCTCTTGGGGAACGGAAGGACGAAAGGGGAAAGTCCCTACGTATTCCTAGGGGGGGATGGTCGGTCGATAAACTCATCTTT.

In its sample, this clone was seen a few times. This DNA's translation and the protein TCRdb lists, from a much larger clone, do not match at residue 20, likely due to a read error; the protein shown is translated from the DNA. The J gene is uncalled and the V gene is TRDV1; the table's D call, TRDD3, was not checked against the DNA. The length of the CDR3 is 21 residues. Germline values: CDR1 TSWWSYY, CDR2 QGS. CDR3 nucleotide sequence: TGTGCTCTTGGGGAAGGCCCTACAGCTCCCTACTGGGGGACCTACACCGATAAACTCACCTTT. Encoded protein: CALGEGPTAPYWGTYTDKLTF.

In its sample, this clone was seen many times. A read error is likely here: a far larger clone is one base away. The same CDR3 can be traced to other DNA sequences in this sample. The V and J genes are TRDV1 and TRDJ1; 8 bases line up with TRDD3. The V gene end was trimmed by 7 bases and the J gene end by 0 bases; junction bases not matched to a gene: 28. There are 22 residues in the CDR3. Germline assignment: CDR1 TSWWSYY and CDR2 QGS. The CDR3 DNA reads TGTGCTCTTGAGGCCCCGCCGTCCCATACTGGGGGCCGACAATTGTACACCGATAAACTCATCTTT. Its protein is CALEAPPSHTGGRQLYTDKLIF.

Only a few counts were recorded for this clone. TCRdb has a much larger clone's protein, which differs at residue 5 from the translation of this DNA, likely because of a read error; what is shown is the protein translated from the DNA. CDR3 coding DNA: TGTGCCTGTGACCCCGAACTCTTTCCCCTGGGGGACACCGATAAACTCATCTTT. Its protein product is CACDPELFPLGDTDKLIF. The J gene is TRDJ1, the V gene TRDV2, with 7 bases that match TRDD3. Germline V gene data show CDR1 as GEAIGNYY and CDR2 as EKD. The V gene end was trimmed by 3 bases and the J gene end by 0 bases; junction bases not matched to a gene: 15. This CDR3 has 18 residues.

This clone was seen a few times. This DNA translates differently at residue 17 from the TCRdb protein, which is that of a much larger clone; a read error is likely, and the protein shown is the DNA's own translation. With the J gene uncalled, the V gene is TRDV2. Germline CDR1 GEAIGNYY, CDR2 EKD. This CDR3 spans 19 amino acids. The CDR3 sequence: CACDTAGGPSSWDTRQVFF. Written as DNA, the CDR3 is TGTGCCTGTGACACCGCGGGGGGCCCAAGCTCCTGGGACACCCGACAGGTGTTTTTC.

This clone has just a few counts. Since a far larger clone is one base different, this is likely a read error. Within the sample, other DNA sequences also encode this same CDR3. The chain has TRDV2 and TRDJ1; D gene unclear. TCRdb supplies no J gene; here it was assigned by aligning the nucleotide sequence to germline. The CDR3 covers 13 residues. The V end was cut by 0 bases, the J end by 0 bases, with 4 bases between. CDR1 and CDR2 (germline): GEAIGNYY, EKD. The CDR3, as DNA: TGTGCCTGTGACACCGGATACACCGATAAACTCATCTTT. Residues: CACDTGYTDKLIF.

Details on this clone: TCRdb has a much larger clone's protein, which differs at residue 9 from the translation of this DNA, likely because of a read error; what is shown is the protein translated from the DNA. The rearrangement links TRDV1 to TRDJ1, with TRDD3 as a possible D gene (6 bases). Trimming pared 0 bases from V and 0 bases from J, leaving 20 bases between. Germline CDR1 reads TSWWSYY; CDR2 reads QGS. This CDR3 has 19 amino acids. In DNA, the CDR3 is TGTGCTCTTGGGGAACTAGGCTGGAGGATACCCTCATACACCGATAAACTCATCTTT. Residues: CALGELGWRIPSYTDKLIF.

The sample holds many counts of this clone. TCRdb's protein, taken from a much larger clone, differs from this DNA's translation at residue 20, likely owing to a read error; the protein displayed comes from the DNA. V usage is TRDV1 and J usage is TRDJ1; 12 bases are shared with TRDD3. The CDR3 sequence is 21 residues long. The germline V gene encodes CDR1 TSWWSYY and CDR2 QGS. In nucleotides, the CDR3 is TGTGCTCTTGGGAAGGCCTCTGCGTACTGGGGGATACCCATCTTCACCGATAAACTCACCTTT. Translating it yields CALGKASAYWGIPIFTDKLTF.

This clone has a handful of counts. The protein TCRdb lists belongs to a much larger clone and differs from this DNA's translation at residue 12, which points to a read error; the protein shown is made from the DNA. V is TRDV1 and J is TRDJ1, with D perhaps TRDD3 (6 bases). The CDR3 runs 16 residues. V was trimmed by 6 bases and J by 6 bases, leaving 23 bases between them. CDR1 and CDR2 (germline): TSWWSYY, QGS. Here the CDR3 reads CALGLTVYWATNKLIF. The CDR3 DNA sequence: TGTGCTCTTGGACTAACCGTCTACTGGGCTACCAATAAACTCATCTTT.

This clone was detected many times. The protein recorded in TCRdb matches a much larger clone and deviates from this DNA's translation at residue 12, suggesting a read error; the protein here is obtained by translating the DNA. CDR3 loop: CALGETGTVVQSTDKLIF. In nucleotides, the CDR3 is TGTGCTCTTGGGGAAACGGGAACGGTCGTACAAAGCACCGATAAACTCATCTTT. This chain connects TRDV1 to TRDJ1; D not certain. CDR1 is TSWWSYY and CDR2 is QGS in the germline V gene. The CDR3 runs to 18 residues. Trimming cost V 2 bases and J 1 base, with 20 bases left between them.

Details on this clone: A far larger clone is just one base off, so this is likely a read error. Other nucleotide sequences from this sample produce the same CDR3. The chain joins TRDV1 to TRDJ1, with TRDD3 identical over 9 bases. TCRdb gives no J gene; it was assigned here by matching the DNA to germline. V was clipped by 2 bases and J by 0 bases; unmatched bases: 34. Germline V lookup: CDR1 TSWWSYY, CDR2 QGS. The CDR3 runs to 26 residues. CDR3 amino acids: CALGETILKPRPGDWGTLRYTDKLIF. CDR3 in DNA: TGTGCTCTTGGGGAAACGATCCTAAAGCCGCGGCCGGGAGACTGGGGGACCCTGAGGTACACCGATAAACTCATCTTT.

This clone has a handful of counts. Translating this DNA gives a protein that differs at residue 17 from the TCRdb one, which belongs to a much larger clone; a read error is likely, and the protein shown is this translation. V is TRDV2 and J is TRDJ3; unclear D gene. TCRdb offers no J gene call, so here the DNA was matched to germline to obtain one. The CDR3 extends over 35 amino acids. Germline CDR1 and CDR2: GEAIGNYY and EKD. Trimming pared 3 bases from V and 0 bases from J, leaving 65 bases between. CDR3 sequence reads: CACDPPRLCHGKEYTLVRILWIQSISSWDTRQMFF. CDR3 nucleotide sequence: TGTGCCTGTGACCCCCCGCGGTTGTGCCACGGCAAAGAATACACCTTGGTCAGGATTCTGTGGATTCAATCCATTAGCTCCTGGGACACCCGACAGATGTTTTTC.

This clone was counted ten times or more. Other DNA sequences in this sample translate to the same CDR3. The V gene is TRDV1, the J gene TRDJ1, with TRDD3 identical over 9 bases. Germline CDR1 reads TSWWSYY; CDR2 reads QGS. The length of the CDR3 is 24 residues. Losses at the gene ends were 0 bases for V and 0 bases for J; bases not matched to a gene: 26. CDR3 protein: CALGELEPSWLGDGYVVYTDKLIF. The CDR3 DNA reads as TGTGCTCTTGGGGAACTAGAGCCGAGTTGGCTGGGGGATGGGTATGTGGTGTACACCGATAAACTCATCTTT.

This clone was seen at least ten times. This DNA translates differently at residue 16 from the TCRdb protein, which is that of a much larger clone; a read error is likely, and the protein shown is the DNA's own translation. The rearrangement joins TRDV1 to TRDJ1; TRDD3 aligns across 12 bases. The V gene's germline CDR1 is TSWWSYY and CDR2 QGS. There are 18 residues in the CDR3. The CDR3 region is CALGETPGGYGYTDKPIF. CDR3 DNA: TGTGCTCTTGGGGAGACGCCTGGGGGATACGGGTACACCGATAAACCCATCTTT.

This clone was counted at least ten times. The genes are TRDV1 and TRDJ3; 8 nucleotides line up with TRDD3. The CDR3 covers 25 residues. With 4 bases clipped from V and 0 bases from J, the junction kept 26 bases outside the gene matches. Germline CDR1 and CDR2: TSWWSYY and QGS. The CDR3 sequence: CALGGPRRAPGGGSLSSWDTRQMFF. CDR3 in DNA: TGTGCTCTTGGGGGACCAAGGAGAGCCCCTGGTGGGGGATCCCTCAGCTCCTGGGACACCCGACAGATGTTTTTC.

In this sample, this clone turned up a few times. TCRdb shows a much larger clone's protein in place of this DNA's translation, and the two differ at residue 5, likely through a read error; the protein shown is translated from the DNA. The chain couples TRDV1 to TRDJ1; D may be TRDD3 (7 bases). TCRdb does not report a J gene; here it was assigned by matching the DNA to germline references. This CDR3 spans 19 amino acids. Germline assignment: CDR1 TSWWSYY and CDR2 QGS. Trimming took off 4 bases at V and 7 bases at J, with 31 bases between the two ends. CDR3 nucleotide sequence: TGTGCTCTTGGGGGAGAAGTCCTACGGGCCTGGGGGCTTGAAGTTAAACTCATCTTT. It is translated as CALGGEVLRAWGLEVKLIF.

Note on this clone: TCRdb records a much larger clone's protein for this DNA, with a difference at residue 11 that likely arises from a read error; the protein given is the translation of the DNA. The CDR3: CACDTLLGDPDTDKLIF. In DNA form, the CDR3 reads TGTGCCTGTGACACCTTACTGGGGGACCCAGACACCGATAAACTCATCTTT. This chain uses TRDV2 with TRDJ1; 9 bases fit TRDD3. Per germline, CDR1 GEAIGNYY and CDR2 EKD. V was clipped by 0 bases and J by 0 bases; unmatched bases: 7. CDR3 length: 17 amino acids.

This clone appeared a few times. Translating this DNA gives a protein that differs at residue 12 from the TCRdb one, which belongs to a much larger clone; a read error is likely, and the protein shown is this translation. This chain links TRDV1 with TRDJ1; 7 positions agree with TRDD3. TCRdb supplies no J gene; here it was assigned by aligning the nucleotide sequence to germline. The length of the CDR3 is 20 residues. Germline V gives CDR1 TSWWSYY, CDR2 QGS. The V gene end was trimmed by 4 bases and the J gene end by 2 bases; junction bases not matched to a gene: 22. CDR3 nucleotides: TGTGCTCTTGGGGCAATACCGGGGGATTTAAAAAGGCGTAAGACCGATAAACTCATCTTT. Its translation: CALGAIPGDLKRRKTDKLIF.

This clone was seen a few times. TCRdb lists the protein of a much larger clone for this DNA, which differs at residue 18, so this is likely a read error; the protein given here is translated from the DNA itself. The chain has TRDV1 and TRDJ1; perhaps TRDD2 as D (5 bases). The J gene, not given by TCRdb, was assigned here from a germline match of the nucleotide sequence. The CDR3 is made up of 21 amino acids. Per the germline V gene, CDR1 is TSWWSYY and CDR2 is QGS. The CDR3 region has the DNA TGTGCTCTTGGTCCTAGGAGGTCCCGGGTCGACCCGACCTCGTACACCGATAGACTCATCTTT. Translating gives CALGPRRSRVDPTSYTDRLIF.

This clone has just a few counts. TCRdb's listed protein matches a much larger clone and diverges from this DNA's translation at residue 17, likely through a read error; the protein shown comes from the DNA. This chain uses TRDV1 with TRDJ2; 7 nucleotides match TRDD3. No J segment appears in TCRdb, so it was assigned here by matching the sequence to germline. Germline V gene sequence: CDR1 TSWWSYY, CDR2 QGS. The CDR3 runs 20 residues. The CDR3 DNA sequence: TGTGCTCTTGGGGAGGTCACTATGACTGGGGATCCCGGTGGTGGAGCACGACTCTTCTTT. Translated, it gives CALGEVTMTGDPGGGARLFF.

In its sample, this clone was seen a few times. The translation of this DNA and the TCRdb protein of a much larger clone differ at residue 11, probably owing to a read error; the protein shown here is translated from the DNA. The chain couples TRDV1 to TRDJ1, with D perhaps matching TRDD2 or TRDD3 (6 bases each). Germline loops: CDR1 TSWWSYY, CDR2 QGS. The CDR3 runs 23 residues. With 5 bases removed from V and 0 bases from J, the gap between germline ends came to 37 bases. This CDR3 is CALGSCAPTPRDWGPPYTDKLIF. For the CDR3, the DNA is TGTGCTCTTGGGTCCTGTGCTCCTACTCCTCGGGATTGGGGGCCACCCTACACCGATAAACTCATCTTT.

This clone was observed a few times. For this DNA, TCRdb reports the protein of a much larger clone, which diverges at residue 22, most likely from a read error; the protein presented here is translated directly from the DNA. CDR3 residues: CACDKACVLPRYWASPLWGTDNLIF. The CDR3 bases are TGTGCCTGTGACAAGGCCTGTGTTCTCCCGAGGTACTGGGCCTCGCCCCTATGGGGCACCGATAATCTCATCTTT. The gene calls are TRDV2 and TRDJ1, with D maybe TRDD3 (6 bases). The CDR3 sequence is 25 residues long. The germline CDR1 and CDR2 sequences are GEAIGNYY and EKD.

Regarding this clone: This sample includes further DNA sequences coding for the same CDR3. The chain couples TRDV1 to TRDJ1, with TRDD3 identical over 13 bases. The CDR3 is 27 amino acids. V lost 0 bases and J lost 4; bases outside the gene matches: 35. Per germline, CDR1 TSWWSYY and CDR2 QGS. CDR3 residues: CALGELCPIEPPHTGGYAYCPSDKLIF. In DNA form, the CDR3 reads TGTGCTCTTGGGGAACTTTGCCCAATCGAACCCCCACATACTGGGGGATACGCATATTGCCCAAGCGATAAACTCATCTTT.